The source of this T cell receptor beta chain is a study of blood T cell repertoires in COVID-19. Study in general: The analysed material was cDNA or gDNA that came from T cells, B-cell-depleted T cells, or PBMCs.

Original processing methods: Amplification with reference gene primers provided the estimates of nucleated cell counts. The assay was immunoSEQ multiplex PCR, and TCRdb's table has in-frame clones only and misses some. From that table come the V and J calls and clone size; the DNA was used to work out D and trimming. Of under 200,000 clones in the sample, roughly 81% were seen once. The CDR3 consists of 12 residues. V was trimmed by 7 bases and J by 4 bases, leaving 10 bases between them. Per germline, CDR1 MNHEY and CDR2 SMNVEV (reference sequence). The receptor's source is a woman over 75 with acute or convalescent COVID-19. Material for sequencing was peripheral blood. V usage is TRBV27 and J usage is TRBJ1-1; D is undetermined. The CDR3 spells CASTGFGTEAFF. CDR3 nucleotides: TGTGCCAGCACGGGTTTTGGCACTGAAGCTTTCTTT.